This is a list of T cell receptor beta chains from one sample in a study of Ad26.COV2.S vaccination and SARS-CoV-2 variants. Repertoires were generated with immunoSEQ multiplex PCR, while TCRdb's copy carries only in-frame clones and drops some. The table shows roughly 400,000 clones, with about 88% occurring only once. The sequencing used peripheral blood, collected in a trial of Ad26.COV2.S vaccine versus placebo. The receptors stem from a person aged 18-60 years who received the Ad26.COV2.S COVID-19 vaccine or a placebo. The CDR3 runs from the conserved cysteine through the conserved F or W. A D gene is named only where the DNA matches it firmly. Some rows have no size entry. The others give once, few or many, or a class for an expanded clone.

clone_size	v_call	cdr3_length	d_call	j_call	cdr3_nt	cdr3_aa
NA	TRBV6-5	12	TRBD1	TRBJ1-2	TGTGCCAGCAGTTCAGGGGGCTATGGCTACACCTTC	CASSSGGYGYTF
NA	TRBV18	14	NA	TRBJ2-7	TGTGCCAGCTCACCTCGACAGGTACCTCCGGAGCAGTACTTC	CASSPRQVPPEQYF
NA	TRBV13	14	NA	TRBJ2-7	TGTGCCAGCAGCTTAGGATTACAGGACTACGAGCAGTACTTC	CASSLGLQDYEQYF
NA	TRBV2	16	TRBD2	TRBJ2-2	TGTGCCAGCAGTATGACTAGCGGGGGTAACACCGGGGAGCTGTTTTTT	CASSMTSGGNTGELFF
few	TRBV2	15	TRBD2	TRBJ2-3	TGTGCCAGCAGACTAGCGGGAGTGCTGGCAGATACGCAGTATTTT	CASRLAGVLADTQYF
NA	TRBV4-1	15	TRBD2	TRBJ2-5	TGCGCCAGCAGCCAAGTCCCGGGGGGGGATTCGACCCAGTACTTC	CASSQVPGGDSTQYF
few	TRBV21-1	19	NA	TRBJ1-6	TGTGCCAGCAGTTTAGGGACAGCAGGTCCCGACTCCTATAATTCACCCCTCCACTTT	CASSLGTAGPDSYNSPLHF
NA	TRBV11-3	19	TRBD2	TRBJ2-3	TGTGCCAGCAGCCTCCTTCCGGGACTAGCGGGAGGTTTCGCAGATACGCAGTATTTT	CASSLLPGLAGGFADTQYF
NA	TRBV29-1	13	TRBD1	TRBJ1-3	TGCAGCGCCGGGGACAGGGGGGGAAACACCATATATTTT	CSAGDRGGNTIYF
NA	TRBV15	12	TRBD2	TRBJ2-1	TGTGCCACCAGCCGACCTAGCGGGAGTCATTTCTTC	CATSRPSGSHFF
NA	TRBV5-4	14	NA	TRBJ2-5	TGTGCCAGCAGGATGGGACGAAACCAAGAGACCCAGTACTTC	CASRMGRNQETQYF
NA	TRBV2	14	TRBD1	TRBJ2-3	TGTGCCATACTCCGGGACAGACACACAGATACGCAGTATTTT	CAILRDRHTDTQYF
NA	TRBV24-1	16	NA	TRBJ1-4	TGTGCCACCCTCTTGCGGGGGAGTGCAACTAATGAAAAACTGTTTTTT	CATLLRGSATNEKLFF
NA	TRBV27	15	NA	TRBJ2-5	TGTGCCAGCAGTTTAACCAGGCGATACGAAGAGACCCAGTACTTC	CASSLTRRYEETQYF